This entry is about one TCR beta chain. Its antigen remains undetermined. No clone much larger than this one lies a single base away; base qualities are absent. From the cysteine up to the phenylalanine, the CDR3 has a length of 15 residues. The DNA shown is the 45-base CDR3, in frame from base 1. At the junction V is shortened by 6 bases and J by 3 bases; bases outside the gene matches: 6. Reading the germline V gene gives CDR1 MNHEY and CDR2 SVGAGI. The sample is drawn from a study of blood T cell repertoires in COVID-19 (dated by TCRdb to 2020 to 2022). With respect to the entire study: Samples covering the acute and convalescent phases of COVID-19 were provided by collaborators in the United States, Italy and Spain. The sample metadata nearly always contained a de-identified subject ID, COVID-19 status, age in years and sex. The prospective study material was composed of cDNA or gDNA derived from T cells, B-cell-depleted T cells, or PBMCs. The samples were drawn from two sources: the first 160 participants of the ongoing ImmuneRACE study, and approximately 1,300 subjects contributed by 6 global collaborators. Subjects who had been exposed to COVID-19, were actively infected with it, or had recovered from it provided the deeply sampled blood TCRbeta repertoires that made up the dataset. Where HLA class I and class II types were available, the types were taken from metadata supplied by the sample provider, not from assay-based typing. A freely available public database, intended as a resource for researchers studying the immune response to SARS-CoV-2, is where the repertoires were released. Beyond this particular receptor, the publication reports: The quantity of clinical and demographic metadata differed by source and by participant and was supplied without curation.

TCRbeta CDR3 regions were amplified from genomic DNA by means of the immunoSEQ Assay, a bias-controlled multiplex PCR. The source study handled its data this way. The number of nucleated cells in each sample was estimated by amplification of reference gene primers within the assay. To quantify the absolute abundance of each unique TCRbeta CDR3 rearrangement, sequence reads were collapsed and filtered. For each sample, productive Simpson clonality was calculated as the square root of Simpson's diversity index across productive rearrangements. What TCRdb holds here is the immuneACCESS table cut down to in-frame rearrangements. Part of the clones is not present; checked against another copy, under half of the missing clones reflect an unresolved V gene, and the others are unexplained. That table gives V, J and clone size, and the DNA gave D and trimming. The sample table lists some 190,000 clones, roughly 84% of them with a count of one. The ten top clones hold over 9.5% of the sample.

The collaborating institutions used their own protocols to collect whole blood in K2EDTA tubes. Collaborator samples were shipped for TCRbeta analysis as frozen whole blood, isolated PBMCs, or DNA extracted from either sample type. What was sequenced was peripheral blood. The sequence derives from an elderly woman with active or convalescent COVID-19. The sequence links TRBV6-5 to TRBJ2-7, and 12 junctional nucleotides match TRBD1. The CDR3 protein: CASRNRDRGRYEQYF. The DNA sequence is TGTGCCAGCAGGAACCGGGACAGGGGGCGCTACGAGCAGTACTTC.